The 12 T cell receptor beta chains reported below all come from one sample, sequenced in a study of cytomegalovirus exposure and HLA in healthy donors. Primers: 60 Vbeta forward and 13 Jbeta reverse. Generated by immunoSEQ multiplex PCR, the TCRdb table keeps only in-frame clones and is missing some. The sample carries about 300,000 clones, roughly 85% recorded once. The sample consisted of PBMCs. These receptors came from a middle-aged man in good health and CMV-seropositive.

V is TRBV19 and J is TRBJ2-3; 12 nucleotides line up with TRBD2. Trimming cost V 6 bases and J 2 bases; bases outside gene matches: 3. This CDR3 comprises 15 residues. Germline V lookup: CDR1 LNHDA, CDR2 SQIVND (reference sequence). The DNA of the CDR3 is TGTGCCAGTAGCGGACTAGCGGGGCTCACAGATACGCAGTATTTT. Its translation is CASSGLAGLTDTQYF. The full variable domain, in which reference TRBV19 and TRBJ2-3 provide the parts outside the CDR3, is DGGITQSPKYLFRKEGQNVTLSCEQNLNHDAMYWYRQDPGQGLRLIYYSQIVNDFQKGDIAEGYSVSREKKESFPLTVTSAQKNPTAFYLCASSGLAGLTDTQYFGPGTRLTVL.

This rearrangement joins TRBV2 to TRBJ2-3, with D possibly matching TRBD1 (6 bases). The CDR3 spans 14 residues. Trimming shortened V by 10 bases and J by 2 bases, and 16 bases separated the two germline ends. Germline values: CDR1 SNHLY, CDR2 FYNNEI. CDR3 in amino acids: CAITGQLITDTQYF. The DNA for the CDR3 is TGTGCCATCACCGGACAGCTGATCACAGATACGCAGTATTTT. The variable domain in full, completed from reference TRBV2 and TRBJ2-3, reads EPEVTQTPSHQVTQMGQEVILRCVPISNHLYFYWYRQILGQKVEFLVSFYNNEISEKSEIFDDQFSVERPDGSNFTLKIRSTKLEDSAMYFCAITGQLITDTQYFGPGTRLTVL.

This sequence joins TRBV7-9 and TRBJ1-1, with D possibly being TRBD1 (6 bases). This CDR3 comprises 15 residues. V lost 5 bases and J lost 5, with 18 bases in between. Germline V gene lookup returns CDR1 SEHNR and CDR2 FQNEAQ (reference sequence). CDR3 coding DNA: TGTGCCAGCAGCCTGAACCAGGGGCTGCGAACTGAAGCTTTCTTT. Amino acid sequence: CASSLNQGLRTEAFF.

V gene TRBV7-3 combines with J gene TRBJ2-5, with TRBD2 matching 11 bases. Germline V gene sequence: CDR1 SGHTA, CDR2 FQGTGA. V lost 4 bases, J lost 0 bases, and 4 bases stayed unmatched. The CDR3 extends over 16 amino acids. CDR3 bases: TGTGCCAGCAGCTCAGGACTAGCGGGCGACCAAGAGACCCAGTACTTC. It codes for CASSSGLAGDQETQYF.

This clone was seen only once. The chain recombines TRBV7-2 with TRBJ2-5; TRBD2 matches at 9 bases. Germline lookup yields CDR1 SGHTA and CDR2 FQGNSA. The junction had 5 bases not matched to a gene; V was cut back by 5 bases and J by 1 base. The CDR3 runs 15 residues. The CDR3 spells CASSPSSGVQETQYF. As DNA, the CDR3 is TGTGCCAGCAGCCCATCTAGCGGGGTCCAAGAGACCCAGTACTTC.

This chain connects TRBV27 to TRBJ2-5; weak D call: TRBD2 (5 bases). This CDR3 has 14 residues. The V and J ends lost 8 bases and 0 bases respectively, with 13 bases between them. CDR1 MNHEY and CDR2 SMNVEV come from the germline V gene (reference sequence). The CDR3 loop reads CASRFGGYQETQYF. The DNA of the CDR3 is TGTGCCAGCCGGTTCGGCGGGTACCAAGAGACCCAGTACTTC.

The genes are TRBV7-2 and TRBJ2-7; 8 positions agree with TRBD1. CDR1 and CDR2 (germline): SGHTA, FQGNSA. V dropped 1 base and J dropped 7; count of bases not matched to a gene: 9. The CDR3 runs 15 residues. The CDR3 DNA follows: TGTGCCAGCAGCTTAGTGTTCAGGGGGCTGGGGGAGCAGTACTTC. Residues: CASSLVFRGLGEQYF.

The CDR3 protein is CASSPGRTSGYTF. The CDR3 DNA follows: TGTGCCAGCAGTCCCGGTCGGACTTCCGGCTACACCTTC. This chain uses TRBV27 with TRBJ1-2; no definite D call. Trimming left V 5 bases short and J 8 bases short, with 15 bases between. From germline, CDR1 is MNHEY and CDR2 SMNVEV (reference sequence). The CDR3 covers 13 residues.

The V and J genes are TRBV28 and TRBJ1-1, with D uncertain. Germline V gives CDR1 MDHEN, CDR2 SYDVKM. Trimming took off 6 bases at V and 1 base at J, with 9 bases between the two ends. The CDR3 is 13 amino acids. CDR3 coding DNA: TGTGCCAGCAGCTCTATCCAGAACACTGAAGCTTTCTTT. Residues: CASSSIQNTEAFF.

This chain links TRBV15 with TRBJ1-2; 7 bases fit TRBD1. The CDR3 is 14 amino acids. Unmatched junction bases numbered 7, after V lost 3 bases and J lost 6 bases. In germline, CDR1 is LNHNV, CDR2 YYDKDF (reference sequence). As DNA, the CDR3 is TGTGCCACCAGCAGGGTATACAGGGGAGATGGCTACACCTTC. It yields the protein CATSRVYRGDGYTF. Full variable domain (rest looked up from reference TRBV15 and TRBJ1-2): DAMVIQNPRYQVTQFGKPVTLSCSQTLNHNVMYWYQQKSSQAPKLLFHYYDKDFNNEADTPDNFQSRRPNTSFCFLDIRSPGLGDTAMYLCATSRVYRGDGYTFGSGTRLTVV.

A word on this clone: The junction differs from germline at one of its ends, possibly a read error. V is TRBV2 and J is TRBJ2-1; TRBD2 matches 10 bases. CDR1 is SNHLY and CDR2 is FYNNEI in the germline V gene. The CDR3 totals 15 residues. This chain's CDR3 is CASTEQREGLDEQFF. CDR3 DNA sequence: TGTGCCAGCACTGAACAGCGGGAGGGCCTGGATGAGCAGTTCTTC.

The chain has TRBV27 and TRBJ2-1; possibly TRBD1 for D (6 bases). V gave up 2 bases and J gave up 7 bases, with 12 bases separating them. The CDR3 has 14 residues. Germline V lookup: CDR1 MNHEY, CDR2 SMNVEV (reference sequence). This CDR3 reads CASSLRGLRNEQFF. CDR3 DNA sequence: TGTGCCAGCAGTTTAAGGGGGTTGAGGAATGAGCAGTTCTTC.